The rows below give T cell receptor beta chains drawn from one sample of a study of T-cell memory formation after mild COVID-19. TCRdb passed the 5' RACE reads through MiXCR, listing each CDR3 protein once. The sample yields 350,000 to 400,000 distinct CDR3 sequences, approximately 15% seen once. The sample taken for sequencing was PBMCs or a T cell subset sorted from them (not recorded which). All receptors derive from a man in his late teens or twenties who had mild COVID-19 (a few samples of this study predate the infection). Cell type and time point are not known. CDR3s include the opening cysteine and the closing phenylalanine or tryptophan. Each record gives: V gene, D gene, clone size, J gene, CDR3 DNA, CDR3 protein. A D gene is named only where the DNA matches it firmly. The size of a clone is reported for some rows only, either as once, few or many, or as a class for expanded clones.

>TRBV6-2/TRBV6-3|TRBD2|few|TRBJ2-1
TGTGCCAGCGCGCCACCAGCGGGGGGGCTTTCGGGTGAGCAGTTCTTC
CASAPPAGGLSGEQFF
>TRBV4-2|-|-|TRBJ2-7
TGTGCCAGCAGCCAAGCACCAGGGGACGAGCAGTACTTC
CASSQAPGDEQYF
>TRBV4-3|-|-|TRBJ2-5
TGCGCCAGCAGCCCGCAGTTCACCCAAGAGACCCAGTACTTC
CASSPQFTQETQYF
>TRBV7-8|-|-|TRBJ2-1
TGTGCCAGCAGCTTAAATTGGGTACCAATCGACGATGAGCAGTTCTTC
CASSLNWVPIDDEQFF
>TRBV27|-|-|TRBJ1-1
TGTGCCAGCAGTTTGTCCGGCGTCACTGAAGCTTTCTTT
CASSLSGVTEAFF
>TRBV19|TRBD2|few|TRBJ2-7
TGTGCCAGTAAGGAGAAGGCTAGCGGGTACGTCGAGCAGTACTTC
CASKEKASGYVEQYF
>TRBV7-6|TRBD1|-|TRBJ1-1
TGTGCCAGCAGCCCGGGACAGGCCGCTGAAGCTTTCTTT
CASSPGQAAEAFF
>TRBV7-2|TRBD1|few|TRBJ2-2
TGTGCCAGCAGCGCGCTAAGGGGACAGGGGAATCTGGCCGGGGAGCTGTTTTTT
CASSALRGQGNLAGELFF
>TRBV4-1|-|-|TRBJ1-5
TGCGCCAGCAGCCAGATCAGGGGAGGCAATCAGCCCCAGCATTTT
CASSQIRGGNQPQHF
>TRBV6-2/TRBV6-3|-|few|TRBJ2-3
TGTGCCAGCAGTTATGGGCCCGATACGCAGTATTTT
CASSYGPDTQYF
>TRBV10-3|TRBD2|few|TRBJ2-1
TGTGCCATCAGTGCCCGAGCGGGGGGGAACAATGAGCAGTTCTTC
CAISARAGGNNEQFF
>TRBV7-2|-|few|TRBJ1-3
TGTGCCAGCAGCTTTAAGGGGTCTGGAAACACCATATATTTT
CASSFKGSGNTIYF
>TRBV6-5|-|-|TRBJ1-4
TGTGCCAGCAGTTACCAGAATGCTAATGAAAAACTGTTTTTT
CASSYQNANEKLFF
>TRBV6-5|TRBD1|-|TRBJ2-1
TGTGCCAGCAGTTACCGGACAGGTAGTTACTCCTACAATGAGCAGTTCTTC
CASSYRTGSYSYNEQFF
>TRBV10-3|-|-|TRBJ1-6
TGTGCCATCCAAGGGTCCTATAATTCACCCCTCCACTTT
CAIQGSYNSPLHF
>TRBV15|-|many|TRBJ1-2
TGTGCCACCAGCAGAGACCGGACAGCCTATGGCTACACCTTC
CATSRDRTAYGYTF
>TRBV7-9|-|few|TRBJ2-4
TGTGCCAGCGGGGAGGTATTAGCCAAAAACATTCAGTACTTC
CASGEVLAKNIQYF
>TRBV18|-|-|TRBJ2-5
TGTGCCAGCTCACCAAGCCCTATCGGCCCCTACGAAGAGACCCAGTACTTC
CASSPSPIGPYEETQYF
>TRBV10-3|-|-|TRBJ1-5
TGTGCCATCGGGCAGGGAGAAGGCAATCAGCCCCAGCATTTT
CAIGQGEGNQPQHF
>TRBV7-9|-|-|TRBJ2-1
TGTGCCAGCAGCTTAGAAACTAGCAACAATGAGCAGTTCTTC
CASSLETSNNEQFF
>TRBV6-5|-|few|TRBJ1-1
TGTGCCAGCAGTGTCTTTTCCTCCCGGGAAGCTTTCTTT
CASSVFSSREAFF
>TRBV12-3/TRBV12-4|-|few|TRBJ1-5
TGTGCCAGCTACGGGGGAGGGAGTCAGCCCCAGCATTTT
CASYGGGSQPQHF
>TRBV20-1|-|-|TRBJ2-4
TGCAGTGCTAGGGACGCGGGCCTGGGCAAAAACATTCAGTACTTC
CSARDAGLGKNIQYF
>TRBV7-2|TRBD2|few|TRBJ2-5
TGTGCCAGCAGCTTAGAGCCCGCGGGAGTGACCCAGTACTTC
CASSLEPAGVTQYF
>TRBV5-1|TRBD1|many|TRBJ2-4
TGCGCCAGCAGCCGAGACAGGGGATTCCACATTCAGTACTTC
CASSRDRGFHIQYF
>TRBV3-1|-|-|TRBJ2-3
TGTGCCAGCAGCCAAGTTTCGGGGACCGCAGATACGCAGTATTTT
CASSQVSGTADTQYF
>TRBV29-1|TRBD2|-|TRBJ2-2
TGCAGCGTTGGGCTAGCGGGGGGGAGAAACACCGGGGAGCTGTTTTTT
CSVGLAGGRNTGELFF
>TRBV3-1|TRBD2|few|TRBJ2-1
TGTGCCAGCAGCCAAGAAGGCGGAGCGGGGGATAGTAATGAGCAGTTCTTC
CASSQEGGAGDSNEQFF
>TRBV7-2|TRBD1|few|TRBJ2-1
TGTGCCAGCAGCTTACAGGGGGACTACAATGAGCAGTTCTTC
CASSLQGDYNEQFF
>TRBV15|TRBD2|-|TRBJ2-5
TGTGCCACCAGCAGAGATCTGACTAGCGGCCTCCGGGAGACCCAGTACTTC
CATSRDLTSGLRETQYF
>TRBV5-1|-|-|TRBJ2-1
TGCGCCAGCAGCTTGGTGTCGGGGGATGAGCAGTTCTTC
CASSLVSGDEQFF
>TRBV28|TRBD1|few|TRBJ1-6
TGTGCCAGCCGGGACAGGCGGGCCCCTAATTCACCCCTCCACTTT
CASRDRRAPNSPLHF
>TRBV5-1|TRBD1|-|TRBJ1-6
TGCGCCAGCAGGGGACAGGGTGGAAATTCACCCCTCCACTTT
CASRGQGGNSPLHF
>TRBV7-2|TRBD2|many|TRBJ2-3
TGTGCCAGCAGCCGAGCTAGCGGGGGAGGGGCAGATACGCAGTATTTT
CASSRASGGGADTQYF
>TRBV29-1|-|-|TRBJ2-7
TGCAGCGTTGACGCAGGGGAGTACGAGCAGTACTTC
CSVDAGEYEQYF
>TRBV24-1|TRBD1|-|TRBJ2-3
TGTGCCACCAGTGATCTCCGGGACAGTAGCACAGATACGCAGTATTTT
CATSDLRDSSTDTQYF
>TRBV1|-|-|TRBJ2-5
TGCACCAGCAGCCATCCCCCTCAAGAGACCCAGTACTTC
CTSSHPPQETQYF
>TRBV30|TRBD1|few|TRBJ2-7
TGTGCCTGGAGTGACAGGGGGCGCGAGCAGTACTTC
CAWSDRGREQYF
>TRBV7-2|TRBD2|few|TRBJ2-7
TGTGCCAGCAGCTTGATGCCGGGGGGCTACGAGCAGTACTTC
CASSLMPGGYEQYF
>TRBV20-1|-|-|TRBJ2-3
TGCAGTGCTAGACCACTCCCCCACACAGATACGCAGTATTTT
CSARPLPHTDTQYF
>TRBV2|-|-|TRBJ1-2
TGTGCCAGCGTGTCAGGGATGCATGGCTACACCTTC
CASVSGMHGYTF
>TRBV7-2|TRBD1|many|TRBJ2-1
TGTGCCAGCAGCTTAGTAGGGACAGGGTACAATGAGCAGTTCTTC
CASSLVGTGYNEQFF
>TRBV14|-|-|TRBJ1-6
TGTGCCAGCAGCCAAGGCAGAGATAATTCACCCCTCCACTTT
CASSQGRDNSPLHF
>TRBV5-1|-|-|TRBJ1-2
TGCGCCAGCAGCTTGGAATATACAGTCAGGTCTTCATATGGCTACACCTTC
CASSLEYTVRSSYGYTF
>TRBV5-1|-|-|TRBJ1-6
TGCGCCAGCAGCTTGTCTTCTATCGGCGGGACGGATGGTTCACCCCTCCACTTT
CASSLSSIGGTDGSPLHF
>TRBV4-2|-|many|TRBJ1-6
TGTGCCAGCAGCCAAGATTTCGGGGCCCAGAATTCACCCCTCCACTTT
CASSQDFGAQNSPLHF
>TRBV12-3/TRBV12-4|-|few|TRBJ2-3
TGTGCCAGCAGTTTCCCCCCTCCCGGGCCGACGCAGTATTTT
CASSFPPPGPTQYF
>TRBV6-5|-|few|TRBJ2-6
TGTGCCAGCAGTTTTCGACTGTCCGGGGCCAACGTCCTGACTTTC
CASSFRLSGANVLTF
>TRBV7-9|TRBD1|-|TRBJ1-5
TGTGCCAGCAGTTCAGCCCTTCCGGGACAGGGAGGAGATCAGCCCCAGCATTTT
CASSSALPGQGGDQPQHF
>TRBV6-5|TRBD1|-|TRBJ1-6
TGTGCCAGCAGTATCGGGACAGGGGGTAATTCACCCCTCCACTTT
CASSIGTGGNSPLHF
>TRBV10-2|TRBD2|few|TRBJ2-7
TGCGCCAGCAGGGTTAGACTAGCGGGGTCCGAGCAGTACTTC
CASRVRLAGSEQYF
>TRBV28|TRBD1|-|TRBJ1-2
TGTGCCAGCAGTCCTTTAGGGGGCAATGGCTACACCTTC
CASSPLGGNGYTF
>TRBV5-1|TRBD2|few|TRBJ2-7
TGCGCCAGCAGCTTGCTGAGTACTAGCGGGGACTTGGAGCAGTACTTC
CASSLLSTSGDLEQYF
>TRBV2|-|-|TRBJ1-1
TGTGCCAGCAGTGAACGGTTCGCTTTCTTT
CASSERFAFF
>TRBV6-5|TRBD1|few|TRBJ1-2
TGTGCCAGCAGTTACTCGACAGGGGTAGCTAACTATGGCTACACCTTC
CASSYSTGVANYGYTF
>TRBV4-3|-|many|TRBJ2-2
TGCGCCAGCAGCCAAGATTTGGGACACGAAACCGGGGAGCTGTTTTTT
CASSQDLGHETGELFF
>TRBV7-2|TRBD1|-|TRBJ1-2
TGTGCCAGCAGCCCCGATGGGGGACAGGGTTTTGGCTACACCTTC
CASSPDGGQGFGYTF
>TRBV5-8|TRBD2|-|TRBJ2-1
TGTGCCAGCAGCTTAGCTAGCGGGGGGGCCCCCGAGCAGTTCTTC
CASSLASGGAPEQFF
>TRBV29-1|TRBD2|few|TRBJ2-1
TGCAGCGTGGGGGGACTAGCGGGCTCCTACAATGAGCAGTTCTTC
CSVGGLAGSYNEQFF
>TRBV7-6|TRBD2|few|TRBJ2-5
TGTGCCAGCAGCTTCTCAACTAGCGGGGGGCTCACTTCGTCCCCCCAGTACTTC
CASSFSTSGGLTSSPQYF